The clone carrying this TCR beta chain was seen repeatedly, ten times or more. Its cognate antigen is unknown. The data originate from a study of blood T cells in healthy people across ages. Study-wide results and caveats: Strong correlation was found linking TCR beta diversity to naive T cell percentage.

Then a second PCR, running roughly 6 to 11 cycles, was carried out with a sample-barcoded 5' primer and a J-beta primer mix. TCRdb redid the calling of the 5' RACE reads with MiXCR, one entry per CDR3 protein. The sample consists of 590,000 or so distinct CDR3 sequences, approximately 30% of them appearing once. Germline V gene lookup returns CDR1 SGHDT and CDR2 YYEEEE. V gave up 3 bases and J gave up 5 bases; unmatched junction bases: 2. This CDR3 has 13 amino acids. Input material: blood. V gene TRBV5-6 combines with J gene TRBJ2-5; 9 bases are a match to TRBD1. The receptor was isolated from a woman aged 80 or over in good health. This CDR3 is CASSWTGEETQYF. The CDR3 DNA reads TGTGCCAGCAGCTGGACAGGGGAGGAGACCCAGTACTTC. Full variable domain (missing parts from reference TRBV5-6 and TRBJ2-5): DAGVTQSPTHLIKTRGQQVTLRCSPKSGHDTVSWYQQALGQGPQFIFQYYEEEERQRGNFPDRFSGHQFPNYSSELNVNALLLGDSALYLCASSWTGEETQYFGPGTRLLVL.